This TCR beta chain was profiled in a study of cytomegalovirus exposure and HLA in healthy donors. Germline CDR1 is MNHNS and CDR2 is SASEGT. The CDR3 length is 17 residues. Trimming removed 0 bases from V and 4 bases from J; junction bases left unmatched: 8. The PCR had 60 Vbeta and 13 Jbeta primers. Only in-frame clones appear in the TCRdb table, and some are missing; sequencing was by immunoSEQ multiplex PCR. The listing records approximately 50,000 clones. This TCR came from a male donor in good health and CMV-seronegative. The genes are TRBV6-1 and TRBJ2-2; 7 bases agree with TRBD1. Source material: PBMCs. The DNA for the CDR3 is TGTGCCAGCAGTGAAGCTGACAGGGATTTTACCACCGGGGAGCTGTTTTTT. This codes for CASSEADRDFTTGELFF.